The next 16 T cell receptor beta chains were all read from a single sample in a study of cytomegalovirus exposure and HLA in healthy donors. The PCR made use of 60 Vbeta and 13 Jbeta primers. The table came from immunoSEQ multiplex PCR; TCRdb's copy has only in-frame clones and leaves some out. Of fewer than 250,000 clones detected, 83% appear once; the ten largest clones hold 1.4%. Sequenced input: PBMCs. Every receptor here comes from a girl aged 5-17 years in good health and CMV-seronegative.

V is TRBV7-2 and J is TRBJ2-5; D ambiguous. The DNA end is a closer match to TRBJ2-7, so the J assignment may be wrong. The germline V gene encodes CDR1 SGHTA and CDR2 FQGNSA. There are 14 residues in the CDR3. The CDR3 sequence is CASSLGWRPYEQYF. CDR3 sequence (DNA): TGTGCCAGCAGCTTAGGATGGAGACCCTACGAGCAGTACTTC.

This clone has more than one count but fewer than ten. The gene calls are TRBV4-2 and TRBJ2-7; TRBD1 agrees at 8 bases. Per germline, CDR1 LGHNA and CDR2 YNFKEQ. The CDR3 totals 16 residues. The trim removed 1 base at V and 5 bases at J, leaving 10 bases unmatched. CDR3 DNA: TGTGCCAGCAGCCAAGCAGCACGGACAGGGATCCACGAGCAGTACTTC. This translates into CASSQAARTGIHEQYF.

The V and J genes are TRBV6-5 and TRBJ1-6, with 8 bases matching TRBD1. V dropped 6 bases and J dropped 7; count of bases not matched to a gene: 2. CDR1 and CDR2 from the germline V gene are MNHEY and SVGAGI. This CDR3 spans 13 amino acids. The DNA for the CDR3 is TGTGCCAGCAGGGGACAGGCCAATTCACCCCTCCACTTT. It specifies CASRGQANSPLHF.

The rearrangement links TRBV6-5 to TRBJ1-3; no clear D. The CDR3 sequence is 15 residues long. Trimming stripped 2 bases from V and 4 bases from J, with 12 bases between. Germline CDR1 and CDR2: MNHEY and SVGAGI. The CDR3 region has the DNA TGTGCCAGCAGTTACGACCGGGGAGCGGGAAACACCATATATTTT. Translating it yields CASSYDRGAGNTIYF.

The chain is built from TRBV28 and TRBJ1-3; 7 bases map to TRBD1. Germline V lookup: CDR1 MDHEN, CDR2 SYDVKM. After removal of 5 bases from V and 9 bases from J, the junction contained 13 bases not matched to a gene. The CDR3 contains 15 residues. The CDR3 here is CASSAFDRAYGTIYF. As DNA, the CDR3 is TGTGCCAGCAGTGCCTTCGACAGGGCTTATGGCACCATATATTTT.

The V and J genes are TRBV28 and TRBJ2-7, with 12 bases identical to TRBD1. CDR1 and CDR2 (germline): MDHEN, SYDVKM. The CDR3 sequence is 14 residues long. The V and J ends lost 7 bases and 3 bases, in that order; junction bases with no gene match: 4. The DNA of the CDR3 is TGTGCCAGCAAAGGGACAGGGGGCTTCTACGAGCAGTACTTC. Encoded protein: CASKGTGGFYEQYF.

The chain recombines TRBV6-5 with TRBJ2-3; a possible D gene is TRBD1 (6 bases). With 4 bases removed from V and 6 bases from J, the gap between germline ends came to 14 bases. In germline, CDR1 is MNHEY, CDR2 SVGAGI. The CDR3 consists of 14 residues. The CDR3 DNA reads TGTGCCAGCAGTTTACGACAGGCTCAGGATACGCAGTATTTT. Protein: CASSLRQAQDTQYF.

J is TRBJ2-4 and V is TRBV28; D possibly corresponds to TRBD2 (7 bases). This CDR3 spans 16 amino acids. V was trimmed by 6 bases and J by 5 bases, leaving 20 bases between them. Germline V gene sequence: CDR1 MDHEN, CDR2 SYDVKM. The CDR3 sequence is CASRLRLRGAENIQYF. The CDR3 region has the DNA TGTGCCAGCAGACTTAGGCTCCGGGGGGCGGAAAACATTCAGTACTTC.

This CDR3 reads CAWSVGTSAYNEQFF. CDR3 DNA sequence: TGTGCCTGGAGTGTAGGGACTAGCGCCTACAATGAGCAGTTCTTC. The chain joins TRBV30 to TRBJ2-1; 10 bases are a match to TRBD2. Per the germline V gene, CDR1 is GTSNPN and CDR2 is SVGIG (reference sequence). Losses at the gene ends were 0 bases for V and 2 bases for J; bases not matched to a gene: 1. CDR3 size: 15 residues.

This clone showed up just once. At the DNA level, this CDR3 is encoded by other sequences in the same sample as well. The V gene is TRBV25-1, the J gene TRBJ2-6, with D hard to call. Germline values: CDR1 MGHDK, CDR2 SYGVNS. The CDR3 contains 14 residues. The ends were cut back, 7 bases at V and 0 bases at J, with 7 bases in the middle. The CDR3 sequence: CASKSHSGANVLTF. CDR3 coding DNA: TGTGCCAGCAAATCCCACTCTGGGGCCAACGTCCTGACTTTC.

V gene TRBV18 combines with J gene TRBJ2-6; 7 bases fit TRBD2. The CDR3 totals 17 residues. V gave up 2 bases and J gave up 2 bases; unmatched junction bases: 6. The V gene's germline CDR1 is KGHSH and CDR2 LQKENI. DNA of the CDR3: TGTGCCAGCTCACCAAGGGGCGGGGGAACTGGGGCCAACGTCCTGACTTTC. Amino acids: CASSPRGGGTGANVLTF. The full variable domain, rest sourced from reference TRBV18 and TRBJ2-6, is NAGVMQNPRHLVRRRGQEARLRCSPMKGHSHVYWYRQLPEEGLKFMVYLQKENIIDESGMPKERFSAEFPKEGPSILRIQQVVRGDSAAYFCASSPRGGGTGANVLTFGAGSRLTVL.

This clone has only a few counts. The genes are TRBV5-6 and TRBJ2-1; D is unresolved. Germline V CDR1 and CDR2: SGHDT, YYEEEE. V lost 5 bases, J lost 0 bases, and 12 bases lay in between. CDR3 size: 15 residues. The CDR3 DNA reads TGTGCCAGCAGTGCCTTCCCGAGCTCCTACAATGAGCAGTTCTTC. It codes for CASSAFPSSYNEQFF. Complete variable domain (other parts from reference TRBV5-6 and TRBJ2-1): DAGVTQSPTHLIKTRGQQVTLRCSPKSGHDTVSWYQQALGQGPQFIFQYYEEEERQRGNFPDRFSGHQFPNYSSELNVNALLLGDSALYLCASSAFPSSYNEQFFGPGTRLTVL.

The chain carries TRBV5-1 and TRBJ2-3; D unresolved. The V gene lost 0 bases and the J gene lost 1 base, with 6 bases spanning the gap. Looked up from germline, CDR1 is SGHRS and CDR2 is YFSETQ. The CDR3 loop spans 14 amino acids. The CDR3 here is CASSLALGTDTQYF. In DNA, the CDR3 is TGCGCCAGCAGCTTGGCACTCGGCACAGATACGCAGTATTTT. The full variable domain, in which reference TRBV5-1 and TRBJ2-3 provide the parts outside the CDR3, is KAGVTQTPRYLIKTRGQQVTLSCSPISGHRSVSWYQQTPGQGLQFLFEYFSETQRNKGNFPGRFSGRQFSNSRSEMNVSTLELGDSALYLCASSLALGTDTQYFGPGTRLTVL.

There are a few counts of this clone. The genes are TRBV7-2 and TRBJ1-5, with D possibly TRBD1 on 5 matching bases. V was cut by 1 base and J by 7 bases, with 20 bases left in between. The CDR3 consists of 17 residues. Germline V gene sequence: CDR1 SGHTA, CDR2 FQGNSA. Here the CDR3 DNA reads TGTGCCAGCAGCTTAGAGGGTGGGGCCGGGAGCCGCCAGCCCCAGCATTTT. Amino acid sequence: CASSLEGGAGSRQPQHF.

This chain uses TRBV6-1 with TRBJ1-1, with 9 bases aligning to TRBD1. CDR3 length: 12 residues. V dropped 4 bases and J dropped 10; count of bases not matched to a gene: 4. From germline, CDR1 is MNHNS and CDR2 SASEGT. CDR3 DNA: TGTGCCAGCAGTGTACAGGGGGCGCGAGCTTTCTTT. The encoded protein is CASSVQGARAFF.

The chain couples TRBV10-3 to TRBJ1-1; 7 positions match TRBD1. Germline V gene data show CDR1 as ENHRY and CDR2 as SYGVKD. The CDR3 is 16 residues long. J lost 1 base, V lost 6 bases, and 11 bases had no gene match. CDR3 in DNA: TGTGCCATCAGCCCGACAGGGCTCTCGGGGAACACTGAAGCTTTCTTT. It codes for CAISPTGLSGNTEAFF.